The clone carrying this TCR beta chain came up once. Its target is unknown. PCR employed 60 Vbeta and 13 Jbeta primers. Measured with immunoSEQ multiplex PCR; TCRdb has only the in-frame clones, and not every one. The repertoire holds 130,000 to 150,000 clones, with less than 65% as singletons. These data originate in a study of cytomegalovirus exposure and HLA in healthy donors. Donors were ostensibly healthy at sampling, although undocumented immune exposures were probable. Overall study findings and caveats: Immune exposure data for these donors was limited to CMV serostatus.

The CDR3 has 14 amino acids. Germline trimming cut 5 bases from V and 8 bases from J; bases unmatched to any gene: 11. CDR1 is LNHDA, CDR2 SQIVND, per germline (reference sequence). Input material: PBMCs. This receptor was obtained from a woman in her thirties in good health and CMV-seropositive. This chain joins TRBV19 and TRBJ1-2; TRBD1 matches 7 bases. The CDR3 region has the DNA TGTGCCAGTAGTCCGACAGGGAGCCTGGGCGGCTACACCTTC. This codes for CASSPTGSLGGYTF.